This TCR beta chain stems from a study of CD8 T cells in ankylosing spondylitis. This clonotype came up a few times. Antigen unknown. This CDR3 region has 15 residues. V dropped 4 bases and J dropped 4; count of bases not matched to a gene: 4. Germline assignment: CDR1 SEHNR and CDR2 FQNEAQ (reference sequence). Quantitative molecular-barcoded 5'-RACE generated the TCR beta libraries. A single record per CDR3 protein comes from TCRdb applying MiXCR to the 5' RACE reads. The table records about 540,000 distinct CDR3 sequences, roughly 12% of them present only once. Study-wide points: It appeared that ankylosing spondylitis blood was characterized by a TCR beta motif of roughly 8 highly homologous variants.

The V gene is TRBV7-9, the J gene TRBJ2-1; 10 bases line up with TRBD2. The receptor comes from a male donor with ankylosing spondylitis. The sequenced sample consisted of blood, either unsorted or a sorted T cell fraction (not recorded which). Here the CDR3 reads CASSWVLAGYNEQFF. The CDR3 nucleotides are TGTGCCAGCAGCTGGGTACTAGCGGGATACAATGAGCAGTTCTTC.